The 13 T cell receptor beta chains below were found in one sample sequenced in a study of blood T cell repertoires in COVID-19. TCRdb keeps only in-frame clones here, not all; method: immunoSEQ multiplex PCR. Of under 110,000 clones in the sample, roughly nine tenths are singletons; the top ten hold approximately 15%. The sequenced sample was peripheral blood. These receptor sequences come from a man aged 50-59 years with acute or convalescent COVID-19.

The V gene is TRBV24-1, the J gene TRBJ2-2; TRBD2 aligns across 11 bases. The CDR3 has 15 residues. Trimming cost V 6 bases and J 5 bases; bases outside gene matches: 4. Germline lookup yields CDR1 KGHDR and CDR2 SFDVKD. The CDR3 sequence: CATSRSGGGTGELFF. DNA of the CDR3: TGTGCCACCAGTCGTAGCGGGGGGGGTACCGGGGAGCTGTTTTTT.

The V call is TRBV6-6, the J call TRBJ2-3; 12 positions match TRBD2. The V segment lost 4 bases and the J segment 4 bases; nucleotides outside the gene matches: 6. The CDR3 has 16 amino acids. The V gene's germline CDR1 is MNHNY and CDR2 SVGAGI (reference sequence). In DNA, the CDR3 is TGTGCCAGCAGTTCCCCCCTAGCGGGGGGGGCAGATACGCAGTATTTT. Its translation is CASSSPLAGGADTQYF.

The chain combines TRBV3-1 (or the pseudogene TRBV3-2) with TRBJ1-2, with D maybe TRBD1 (5 bases). There are 15 residues in the CDR3. V was cut by 3 bases and J by 2 bases, with 13 bases left in between. The germline CDR1 and CDR2 sequences are LGHDT and YNNKEL (reference sequence). The CDR3 sequence is CASSHGGNRNYGYTF. The CDR3, as DNA: TGTGCCAGCAGCCACGGGGGGAACCGCAACTATGGCTACACCTTC.

In DNA, the CDR3 is TGTGCCACCAGCAGAGATAAGCGCTCTGGAAACACCATATATTTT. It yields the protein CATSRDKRSGNTIYF. The chain combines TRBV15 with TRBJ1-3; D not resolved. Germline V gives CDR1 LNHNV, CDR2 YYDKDF (reference sequence). V lost 0 bases and J 0 bases, leaving 6 bases between the germline ends. CDR3 size: 15 residues. Based on the CDR3 plus reference TRBV15 and TRBJ1-3, the full variable domain is DAMVIQNPRYQVTQFGKPVTLSCSQTLNHNVMYWYQQKSSQAPKLLFHYYDKDFNNEADTPDNFQSRRPNTSFCFLDIRSPGLGDTAMYLCATSRDKRSGNTIYFGEGSWLTVV.

The V call is TRBV19, the J call TRBJ2-2; D uncertain. Between the trimmed V and J ends, which lost 3 bases and 1 base, there was a span of 6 bases. Germline values: CDR1 LNHDA, CDR2 SQIVND (reference sequence). The CDR3 extends over 14 amino acids. CDR3 sequence: CASSMSRNTGELFF. The CDR3 nucleotides are TGTGCCAGTAGTATGTCCAGGAACACCGGGGAGCTGTTTTTT.

The V call is TRBV27, the J call TRBJ1-5; perhaps TRBD1 as D (5 bases). The CDR3 has 14 amino acids. The V end was cut by 2 bases, the J end by 5 bases, with 10 bases between. Germline V gene data show CDR1 as MNHEY and CDR2 as SMNVEV (reference sequence). The CDR3: CASSLIGVDQPQHF. The CDR3 DNA is TGTGCCAGCAGTTTAATAGGGGTCGATCAGCCCCAGCATTTT.

The rearrangement joins TRBV3-1 (or the pseudogene TRBV3-2) to TRBJ2-7; D not resolved. Germline values: CDR1 LGHDT, CDR2 YNNKEL (reference sequence). The CDR3 contains 14 residues. V was pared by 0 bases and J by 3 bases, with 9 bases between. The CDR3 is CASSQDRRYYEQYF. As DNA, the CDR3 is TGTGCCAGCAGCCAAGATCGGCGGTACTACGAGCAGTACTTC.

V is TRBV5-1 and J is TRBJ2-3; tentatively, D is TRBD1 (5 bases). The CDR3 is made up of 13 amino acids. Germline V gene lookup returns CDR1 SGHRS and CDR2 YFSETQ. V dropped 2 bases and J dropped 4 bases, with 8 bases sitting between them. The DNA for the CDR3 is TGCGCCAGCAGCTTACAGGCCCCAGATACGCAGTATTTT. It encodes CASSLQAPDTQYF.

The V gene is TRBV6-5, the J gene TRBJ1-5; the D gene is possibly TRBD1 (5 bases). From germline, CDR1 is MNHEY and CDR2 SVGAGI. Trimming removed 7 bases at V and 9 bases at J, with 16 bases between. The CDR3 consists of 13 residues. CDR3 sequence reads: CASKQGQGRPQHF. The CDR3 DNA follows: TGTGCCAGCAAACAAGGGCAGGGTCGGCCCCAGCATTTT.

The chain is built from TRBV5-1 and TRBJ2-7, with 7 bases aligning to TRBD1. Germline CDR1 and CDR2: SGHRS and YFSETQ. This CDR3 contains 14 residues. J gave up 6 bases and V 0 bases, and 6 bases lay outside the gene matches. CDR3 in DNA: TGCGCCAGCAGCTTGGACAGGGGCTCGGCCGAGCAGTACTTC. It specifies CASSLDRGSAEQYF.

This clone has only a few counts. The chain carries TRBV28 and TRBJ2-4, with 9 bases lining up with TRBD1. Looked up from germline, CDR1 is MDHEN and CDR2 is SYDVKM. This CDR3 is 17 amino acids long. Germline trimming cut 4 bases from V and 7 bases from J; bases unmatched to any gene: 14. The CDR3, as DNA: TGTGCCAGCAGTTCTAGCCGCCTCACAGGGGGCTTGAACATTCAGTACTTC. Its translation: CASSSSRLTGGLNIQYF.

This clone was counted a few times. The gene calls are TRBV14 and TRBJ2-2, with D perhaps matching TRBD1 (5 bases). The CDR3 is made up of 17 amino acids. Germline CDR1 SGHDN, CDR2 FVKESK. Trimming left V 0 bases short and J 2 bases short, with 13 bases between. The CDR3 DNA reads as TGTGCCAGCAGCCAAGATTTACCAGGGAAAAACACCGGGGAGCTGTTTTTT. Its protein is CASSQDLPGKNTGELFF.

J is TRBJ1-5 and V is TRBV19, with TRBD1 matching 7 bases. With 6 bases clipped from V and 5 bases from J, the junction kept 4 bases outside the gene matches. The CDR3 runs to 13 residues. CDR1 is LNHDA and CDR2 is SQIVND in the germline V gene (reference sequence). The CDR3 sequence is CASSDQGDQPQHF. CDR3 sequence (DNA): TGTGCCAGTAGCGATCAGGGGGATCAGCCCCAGCATTTT.